The 26 T cell receptor beta chains presented below share a single source sample, sequenced in a study of T cells after posttransplantation cyclophosphamide. The method was immunoSEQ multiplex PCR; TCRdb's version includes in-frame clones alone and lacks a portion of them. The sample shows about 16,000 clones, more than 75% of them seen only once. Control samples came 1 year after myeloablative marrow transplants with methotrexate plus calcineurin inhibitor. Sequencing used PBMCs, obtained after an allogeneic stem cell transplant with a calcineurin inhibitor and methotrexate. These receptors were taken from a male patient aged 50 to 59 who received an allogeneic stem cell transplant from an unrelated donor, was CMV-positive, and had chronic GVHD only. These T cells may partly come from the graft donor.

The genes are TRBV7-9 and TRBJ2-3, with D unclear. The germline V and J ends were trimmed by 8 bases and 0 bases, with 9 bases remaining between them. Germline values: CDR1 SEHNR, CDR2 FQNEAQ (reference sequence). This CDR3 region has 13 residues. For the CDR3, the DNA is TGTGCCAGCGAGGCCTCTAGCACAGATACGCAGTATTTT. Encoded protein: CASEASSTDTQYF.

V is TRBV6-6 and J is TRBJ2-3, with 9 positions matching TRBD2. Germline-derived CDR1 and CDR2 are MNHNY and SVGAGI (reference sequence). The CDR3 extends over 15 amino acids. V lost 6 bases, J lost 2 bases, and 6 bases stayed unmatched. The DNA for the CDR3 is TGTGCCAGCAGACCTCTAGCGGGGTACACAGATACGCAGTATTTT. Encoded protein: CASRPLAGYTDTQYF.

The V call is TRBV11-3, the J call TRBJ2-7; D is unresolved. CDR3 length: 14 amino acids. Trimming took off 3 bases at V and 0 bases at J, with 9 bases between the two ends. Looked up from germline, CDR1 is SGHNT and CDR2 is YENEEA. Here the CDR3 DNA reads TGTGCCAGCAGCTTCGGGTTGAGCTCCTACGAGCAGTACTTC. As protein: CASSFGLSSYEQYF.

In nucleotides, the CDR3 is TGTGCCAGTACCATAGACAGGGGGCCCCAGCATTTT. Translated, it gives CASTIDRGPQHF. This chain links TRBV19 with TRBJ1-5, with 8 bases aligning to TRBD1. The trim removed 7 bases at V and 9 bases at J, leaving 5 bases unmatched. The CDR3 sequence is 12 residues long. The V gene's germline CDR1 is LNHDA and CDR2 SQIVND (reference sequence).

The chain carries TRBV18 and TRBJ2-3, with 9 bases aligning to TRBD2. Trimming took 2 bases from V and 4 from J; bases not matched to a gene: 7. The germline V gene encodes CDR1 KGHSH and CDR2 LQKENI. This CDR3 comprises 16 residues. The CDR3 DNA reads TGTGCCAGCTCACCAATGGCTAGCGGGATCTCAGATACGCAGTATTTT. Translation gives CASSPMASGISDTQYF.

The chain couples TRBV4-3 to TRBJ2-1, with D unclear. CDR3 length equals 14 residues. V gave up 0 bases and J gave up 6 bases, with 9 bases separating them. Germline CDR1 reads LGHNA; CDR2 reads YSLEER. CDR3 coding DNA: TGCGCCAGCAGCCAAGATAAGATAGCCAATGAGCAGTTCTTC. This translates into CASSQDKIANEQFF.

The V call is TRBV5-8, the J call TRBJ2-1, with 13 positions matching TRBD2. Per germline, CDR1 SGHTS and CDR2 YDEGEE. V lost 2 bases, J lost 8 bases, and 10 bases stayed unmatched. The CDR3 contains 17 residues. Written as DNA, the CDR3 is TGTGCCAGCAGCTTTGGTACTAGCGGGAGGGGCTGGGATGAGCAGTTCTTC. Translated, it gives CASSFGTSGRGWDEQFF.

V is TRBV5-1 and J is TRBJ2-7; TRBD1 might be the D (6 bases). V gave up 1 base and J gave up 2 bases, with 10 bases separating them. The CDR3 has 14 amino acids. Per germline, CDR1 SGHRS and CDR2 YFSETQ. The CDR3 DNA follows: TGCGCCAGCAGCTTGACAGGGTTGACCTACGAGCAGTACTTC. Its translation is CASSLTGLTYEQYF.

The V call is TRBV4-1, the J call TRBJ2-1; 8 bases align to TRBD1. The trim removed 4 bases at V and 4 bases at J, leaving 6 bases unmatched. Germline lookup yields CDR1 MGHRA and CDR2 YSYEKL. The CDR3 loop spans 15 amino acids. CDR3 residues: CASSLGQGMYNEQFF. In nucleotides, the CDR3 is TGCGCCAGCAGCCTTGGACAGGGTATGTACAATGAGCAGTTCTTC.

The chain combines TRBV19 with TRBJ2-3, with TRBD1 identical over 8 bases. The CDR3 consists of 15 residues. Trimming cost V 3 bases and J 2 bases; bases outside gene matches: 4. The germline V gene encodes CDR1 LNHDA and CDR2 SQIVND (reference sequence). The CDR3 spells CASSMTGAITDTQYF. The DNA of the CDR3 is TGTGCCAGTAGTATGACAGGGGCCATCACAGATACGCAGTATTTT.

CDR3 coding DNA: TGTGCCAGCAGTTATACAGTGAACACTGAAGCTTTCTTT. It codes for CASSYTVNTEAFF. The genes are TRBV28 and TRBJ1-1; D uncertain. The CDR3 has 13 residues. Per the germline V gene, CDR1 is MDHEN and CDR2 is SYDVKM. Trimming shortened V by 4 bases and J by 0 bases, and 6 bases separated the two germline ends.

In its sample, this clone was seen a few times. CDR3 residues: CASTNLQGPNEKLFF. CDR3 DNA sequence: TGTGCCAGCACGAATTTACAGGGGCCTAATGAAAAACTGTTTTTT. The V gene is TRBV2, the J gene TRBJ1-4; 7 bases map to TRBD1. There are 15 residues in the CDR3. The V and J ends lost 7 bases and 3 bases, in that order; junction bases with no gene match: 8. The germline gives CDR1 SNHLY, CDR2 FYNNEI.

The genes are TRBV18 and TRBJ2-5; 8 nucleotides align to TRBD2. The CDR3 has 14 amino acids. V lost 6 bases, J lost 7 bases, and 10 bases stayed unmatched. Germline V gene lookup returns CDR1 KGHSH and CDR2 LQKENI. This chain's CDR3 is CASSPTSVGGTQYF. DNA for the CDR3: TGTGCCAGCTCGCCGACTAGCGTAGGTGGGACCCAGTACTTC.

The rearrangement links TRBV6-1 to TRBJ2-7; maybe TRBD1 (6 bases). The CDR3 runs 13 residues. V was cut by 8 bases and J by 3 bases, with 14 bases left in between. The germline V gene encodes CDR1 MNHNS and CDR2 SASEGT. The CDR3 is CASGTVGGYEQYF. The DNA of the CDR3 is TGTGCCAGCGGAACCGTAGGGGGCTACGAGCAGTACTTC.

The rearrangement joins TRBV9 to TRBJ2-7, with TRBD2 as a possible D gene (5 bases). This CDR3 contains 14 residues. The V end lost 0 bases, the J end lost 0 bases, and 7 bases lay between the germline ends. Germline CDR1 is SGDLS and CDR2 is YYNGEE. The CDR3 bases are TGTGCCAGCAGCGTAGCTAGCAGCTCCTACGAGCAGTACTTC. Translation: CASSVASSSYEQYF.

V and J are TRBV4-1 and TRBJ2-2, with TRBD2 identical over 11 bases. Trimming at V came to 1 base and at J to 4 bases, leaving 5 bases not matched to a gene. The CDR3 spans 17 residues. The germline V gene encodes CDR1 MGHRA and CDR2 YSYEKL. The CDR3 nucleotides are TGCGCCAGCAGCCAAGTCGGTAGCGGGAGGGCCACCGGGGAGCTGTTTTTT. It is translated as CASSQVGSGRATGELFF.

The rearrangement links TRBV6-5 to TRBJ2-7; 7 bases align to TRBD2. Germline loops: CDR1 MNHEY, CDR2 SVGAGI. J lost 1 base, V lost 5 bases, and 5 bases had no gene match. CDR3 size: 14 residues. Written as DNA, the CDR3 is TGTGCCAGCAGTAACGGGGGGAGTTCCTACGAGCAGTACTTC. It codes for CASSNGGSSYEQYF.

J is TRBJ2-5 and V is TRBV6-5; TRBD1 might be the D (5 bases). Looked up from germline, CDR1 is MNHEY and CDR2 is SVGAGI. This CDR3 has 14 residues. The ends were cut back, 5 bases at V and 1 base at J, with 11 bases in the middle. The CDR3 DNA sequence: TGTGCCAGCAGTATCCAGGGATTCCAAGAGACCCAGTACTTC. It specifies CASSIQGFQETQYF.

The chain uses TRBV2 and TRBJ2-5, with 9 bases that match TRBD2. Germline-derived CDR1 and CDR2 are SNHLY and FYNNEI. The CDR3 extends over 15 amino acids. The junction had 5 bases not matched to a gene; V was cut back by 5 bases and J by 1 base. CDR3 nucleotide sequence: TGTGCCAGCAGTTTAGCGGGGGCGACCCAAGAGACCCAGTACTTC. As protein: CASSLAGATQETQYF.

The chain employs TRBV5-4 and TRBJ1-4, with TRBD1 identical over 7 bases. The germline V gene encodes CDR1 SGHNT and CDR2 YYREEE (reference sequence). The CDR3 runs to 14 residues. The V and J ends lost 3 bases and 6 bases, in that order; junction bases with no gene match: 5. In DNA form, the CDR3 reads TGTGCCAGCAGCTCGACAGGGTTGGATGAAAAACTGTTTTTT. Its protein is CASSSTGLDEKLFF.

CDR3 residues: CASSRDSQETQYF. The CDR3 DNA follows: TGTGCCAGCAGTCGGGACAGCCAAGAGACCCAGTACTTC. V usage is TRBV6-5 and J usage is TRBJ2-5; 7 bases line up with TRBD1. Germline V gives CDR1 MNHEY, CDR2 SVGAGI. After removal of 5 bases from V and 1 base from J, the junction contained 1 base not matched to a gene. The CDR3 has 13 amino acids.

V usage is TRBV15 and J usage is TRBJ2-2; 8 nucleotides align to TRBD2. The germline V gene encodes CDR1 LNHNV and CDR2 YYDKDF (reference sequence). V was pared by 8 bases and J by 4 bases, with 12 bases of the junction left unmatched. The CDR3 is 16 amino acids. CDR3 amino acids: CATLLTLAGGTGELFF. In DNA, the CDR3 is TGTGCCACCCTATTGACGTTGGCGGGAGGCACCGGGGAGCTGTTTTTT.

The CDR3 DNA sequence: TGTGCCAGCAGCTTAGGGACACGGGAAGAGACCCAGTACTTC. Amino acid sequence: CASSLGTREETQYF. The gene calls are TRBV7-9 and TRBJ2-5, with D perhaps TRBD1 (5 bases). Germline-derived CDR1 and CDR2 are SEHNR and FQNEAQ (reference sequence). Trimming pared 1 base from V and 3 bases from J, leaving 9 bases between. This CDR3 spans 14 amino acids.

The chain links TRBV19 to TRBJ2-7; 9 bases map to TRBD1. The junction had 10 bases not matched to a gene; V was cut back by 6 bases and J by 7 bases. The CDR3 sequence is 14 residues long. Germline CDR1 is LNHDA and CDR2 is SQIVND (reference sequence). The CDR3 DNA reads as TGTGCCAGTAGGCCGGGACAGGGACAAAGGGAGCAGTACTTC. Translated: CASRPGQGQREQYF.

The chain has TRBV4-1 and TRBJ2-5; 9 bases are shared with TRBD1. Germline CDR1 and CDR2: MGHRA and YSYEKL. The CDR3 sequence is 15 residues long. V was pared by 5 bases and J by 5 bases, with 9 bases of the junction left unmatched. DNA for the CDR3: TGCGCCAGCAGCTCCACGGGACAGGGATCGGAGACCCAGTACTTC. Residues: CASSSTGQGSETQYF.

This clone was recorded once. The V call is TRBV11-3, the J call TRBJ2-6; 8 bases are a match to TRBD1. CDR1 and CDR2 from the germline V gene are SGHNT and YENEEA. The CDR3 runs 19 residues. V was pared by 4 bases and J by 6 bases, with 17 bases of the junction left unmatched. This CDR3 is CASSSWDRTESFQANVLTF. DNA of the CDR3: TGTGCCAGCAGCTCCTGGGACAGGACCGAGTCGTTTCAGGCCAACGTCCTGACTTTC.